This T cell receptor beta chain was identified during a study of spatial heterogeneity in lung cancer. Germline assignment: CDR1 SEHNR and CDR2 FQNEAQ (reference sequence). The CDR3 runs 16 residues. The V segment lost 3 bases and the J segment 6 bases; nucleotides outside the gene matches: 3. This clonotype occurred many times. No antigen is known for it. Time point given: sample taken at primary tumor resection. Samples came from 70 to 80 TRACERx patients with untreated early-stage lung cancer. Whole RNA obtained from tumor, nontumor lung or frozen PBMC underwent sequencing without sorting. Unique molecular identifiers, one per molecule, were present on every TCR cDNA molecule. One entry per CDR3 protein results from TCRdb running MiXCR on the 5' RACE reads. The sample comprises about 13,000 distinct CDR3 sequences, roughly 6.6% of which are singletons, and roughly 3% rests with the top ten. Study-level findings and limits: Nonsynonymous mutations, ubiquitous and regional, were tracked respectively by counts of ubiquitous and regional expanded TCRs. Tumor mutation count correlated with how many alpha and beta TCRs expanded intratumorally.

The V and J genes are TRBV7-9 and TRBJ2-2; 14 bases map to TRBD2. Sequences were derived from lung tumor tissue, sampled at surgery. This sequence originates from a female donor with early-stage non-small cell lung cancer. The CDR3 DNA follows: TGTGCCAGCAGCTTCGGGACTAGCGGGAGTTCCGGGGAGCTGTTTTTT. It is translated as CASSFGTSGSSGELFF.